This T cell receptor (beta chain) was sequenced during a study of T cell repertoires in cytomegalovirus infection. Study summary: Indications of both CMV infection and matching HLA type were provided by public TCR beta signatures. Regarding the study as a whole: Summed frequency of shared TCR beta families picked out CMV carriers who also had the relevant HLA.

TCRdb reprocessed the reads via MiXCR and lists one record per CDR3 protein. The table has more than 85,000 distinct CDR3 sequences, approximately 17% seen once; the top ten hold 8%. The CDR3 has 15 residues. The V gene end was trimmed by 0 bases and the J gene end by 14 bases; junction bases not matched to a gene: 12. CDR1 and CDR2 from the germline V gene are SNHLY and FYNNEI. Comments on this clonotype: Its antigen is as yet unknown.

The receptor was derived from a human donor in good health (CMV status not recorded). Some clones in this sample may be carry-over from other donors' samples. Specimen: PBMCs. The chain combines TRBV2 with TRBJ1-4, with TRBD1 identical over 7 bases. The CDR3 loop is CASSEARDRARGLFF. CDR3 DNA sequence: TGTGCCAGCAGTGAAGCTCGAGACAGGGCGCGGGGGCTGTTTTTT.